This TCR beta chain comes out of a study of a mutant IDH1 vaccine in newly diagnosed glioma. Looking at the study overall: There were 62.5% males and around 38% females among treated patients, whose mean age was approximately 40 years. Every participant had undergone radiotherapy, temozolomide, or both before, and most underwent both.

To note about this clone: Its antigen remains unidentified.

Time point given: baseline, week 1 (first vaccination visit). Treatment in this sample: pre-vaccination baseline after standard-of-care therapy. Every donor had a new WHO grade 3 or 4 astrocytoma that was IDH1-mutant, with loss of nuclear ATRX. Germline V gives CDR1 SQVTM, CDR2 ANQGSEA. This CDR3 is 12 amino acids long. V was shortened by 2 bases and J by 4 bases, with 7 bases between the two germline ends. Profiled with immunoSEQ multiplex PCR; TCRdb holds only in-frame clones, not every one. The data contain tens of thousands of clones, around three quarters of them seen just once; the ten biggest clones take up approximately 2%. General observations from the study: Seemingly, top peripheral T cell clonotype changes bore no relation to pseudoprogression.

The receptor was derived from a woman between 35 and 50 years old with glioma. Sequencing was performed on PBMCs, taken from a glioma patient treated with radiotherapy, temozolomide or both. The V gene is TRBV29-1, the J gene TRBJ2-3; D is ambiguous. The CDR3 DNA reads TGCAGCGTTGAATTGCTTCCAGATACGCAGTATTTT. The encoded protein is CSVELLPDTQYF.